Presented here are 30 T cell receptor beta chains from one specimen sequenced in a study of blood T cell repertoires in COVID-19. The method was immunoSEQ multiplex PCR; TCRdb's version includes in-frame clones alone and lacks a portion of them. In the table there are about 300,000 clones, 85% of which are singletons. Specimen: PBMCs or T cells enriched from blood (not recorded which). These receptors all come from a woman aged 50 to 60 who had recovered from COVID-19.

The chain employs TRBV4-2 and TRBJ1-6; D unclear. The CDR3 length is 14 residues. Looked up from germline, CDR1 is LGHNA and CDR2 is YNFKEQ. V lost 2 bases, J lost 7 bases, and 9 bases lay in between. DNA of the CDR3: TGTGCCAGCAGCCAATATGGCTCCAATTCACCCCTCCACTTT. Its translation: CASSQYGSNSPLHF.

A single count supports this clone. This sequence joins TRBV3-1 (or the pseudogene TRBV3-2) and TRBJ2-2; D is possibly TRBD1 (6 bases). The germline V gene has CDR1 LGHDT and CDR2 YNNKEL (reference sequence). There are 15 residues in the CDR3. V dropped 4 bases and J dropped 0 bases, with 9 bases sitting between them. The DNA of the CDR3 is TGTGCCAGCAGCCTGGGACATGCGAACACCGGGGAGCTGTTTTTT. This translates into CASSLGHANTGELFF.

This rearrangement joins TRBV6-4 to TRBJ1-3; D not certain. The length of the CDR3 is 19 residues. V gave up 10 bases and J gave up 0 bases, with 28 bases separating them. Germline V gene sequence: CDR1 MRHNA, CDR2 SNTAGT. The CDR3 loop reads CATRFLASAPVNSGNTIYF. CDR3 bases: TGTGCCACCCGCTTCCTTGCTTCTGCCCCGGTAAACTCTGGAAACACCATATATTTT.

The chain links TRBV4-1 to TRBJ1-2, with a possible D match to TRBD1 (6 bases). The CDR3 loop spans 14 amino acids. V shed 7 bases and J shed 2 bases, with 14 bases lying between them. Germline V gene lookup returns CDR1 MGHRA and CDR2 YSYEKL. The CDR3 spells CASTINQGNYGYTF. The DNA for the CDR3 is TGCGCCAGCACGATTAACCAGGGGAACTATGGCTACACCTTC.

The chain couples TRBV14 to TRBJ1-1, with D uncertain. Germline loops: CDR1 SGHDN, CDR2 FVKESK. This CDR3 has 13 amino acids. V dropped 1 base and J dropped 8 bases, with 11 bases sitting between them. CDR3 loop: CASSQGWQFEAFF. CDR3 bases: TGTGCCAGCAGCCAAGGATGGCAATTCGAAGCTTTCTTT.

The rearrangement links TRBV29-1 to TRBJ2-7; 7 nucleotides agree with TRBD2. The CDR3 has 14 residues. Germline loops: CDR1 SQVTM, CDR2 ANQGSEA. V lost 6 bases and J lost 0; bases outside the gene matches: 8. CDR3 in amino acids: CSVTRDYPSYEQYF. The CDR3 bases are TGCAGCGTCACCCGGGACTACCCCTCCTACGAGCAGTACTTC.

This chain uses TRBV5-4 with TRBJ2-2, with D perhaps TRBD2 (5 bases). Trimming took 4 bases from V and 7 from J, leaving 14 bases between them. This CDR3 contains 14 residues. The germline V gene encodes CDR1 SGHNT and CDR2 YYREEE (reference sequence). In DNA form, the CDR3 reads TGTGCCAGCAGCCTCGGTCTTGAGGGCGGGGAGCTGTTTTTT. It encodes CASSLGLEGGELFF.

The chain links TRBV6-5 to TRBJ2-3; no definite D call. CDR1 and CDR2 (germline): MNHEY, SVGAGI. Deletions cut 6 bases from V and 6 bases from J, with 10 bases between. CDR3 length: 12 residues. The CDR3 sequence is CASSPEVDTQYF. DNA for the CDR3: TGTGCCAGCAGCCCAGAGGTGGATACGCAGTATTTT.

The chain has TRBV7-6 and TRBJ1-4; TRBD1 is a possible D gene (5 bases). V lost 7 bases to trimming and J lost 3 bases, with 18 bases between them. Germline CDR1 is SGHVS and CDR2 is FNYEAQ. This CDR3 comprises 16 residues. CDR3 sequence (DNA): TGTGCCAGCACCTCCAAATGGGCGGGACCTAATGAAAAACTGTTTTTT. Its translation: CASTSKWAGPNEKLFF.

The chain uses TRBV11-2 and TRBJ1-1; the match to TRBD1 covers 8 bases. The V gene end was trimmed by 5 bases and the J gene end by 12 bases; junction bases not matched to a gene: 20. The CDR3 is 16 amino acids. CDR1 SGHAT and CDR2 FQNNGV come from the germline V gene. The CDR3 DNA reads TGTGCCAGCAGCCTTACCTCGACAGGGGTAGGCGGTAGAACTTTCTTT. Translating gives CASSLTSTGVGGRTFF.

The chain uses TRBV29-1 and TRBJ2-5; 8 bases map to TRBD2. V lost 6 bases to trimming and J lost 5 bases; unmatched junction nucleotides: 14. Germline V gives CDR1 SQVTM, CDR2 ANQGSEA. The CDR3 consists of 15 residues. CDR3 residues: CSVSGGRAGRETQYF. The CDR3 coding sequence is TGCAGCGTCTCGGGGGGGCGCGCGGGTAGGGAGACCCAGTACTTC.

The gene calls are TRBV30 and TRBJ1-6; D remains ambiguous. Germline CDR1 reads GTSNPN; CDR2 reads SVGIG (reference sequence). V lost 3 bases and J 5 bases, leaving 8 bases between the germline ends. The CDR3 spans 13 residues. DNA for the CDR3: TGTGCCTGGAGAAACACCAATAATTCACCCCTCCACTTT. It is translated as CAWRNTNNSPLHF.

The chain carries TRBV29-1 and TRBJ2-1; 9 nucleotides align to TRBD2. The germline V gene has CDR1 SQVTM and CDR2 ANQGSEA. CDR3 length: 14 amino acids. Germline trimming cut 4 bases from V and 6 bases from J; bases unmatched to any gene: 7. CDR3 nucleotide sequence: TGCAGCGTTGTTCATTGGCGGGGGGGCAATGAGCAGTTCTTC. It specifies CSVVHWRGGNEQFF.

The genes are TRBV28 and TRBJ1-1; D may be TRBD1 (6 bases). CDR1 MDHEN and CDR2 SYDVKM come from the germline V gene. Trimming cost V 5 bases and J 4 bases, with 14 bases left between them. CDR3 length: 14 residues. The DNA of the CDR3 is TGTGCCAGCAGTCCGTACAGGGTTCTCACTGAAGCTTTCTTT. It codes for CASSPYRVLTEAFF.

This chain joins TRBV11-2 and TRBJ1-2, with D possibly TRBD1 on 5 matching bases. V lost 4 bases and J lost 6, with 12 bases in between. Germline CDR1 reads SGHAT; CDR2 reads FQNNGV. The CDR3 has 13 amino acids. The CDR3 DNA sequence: TGTGCCAGCAGCTACGCGCGGGGGGATGGCTACACCTTC. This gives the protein CASSYARGDGYTF.

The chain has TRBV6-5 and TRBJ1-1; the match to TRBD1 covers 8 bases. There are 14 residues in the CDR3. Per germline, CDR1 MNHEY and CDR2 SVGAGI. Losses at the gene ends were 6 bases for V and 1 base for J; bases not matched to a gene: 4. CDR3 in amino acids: CASRYDRGNTEAFF. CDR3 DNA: TGTGCCAGCAGATATGACAGGGGGAACACTGAAGCTTTCTTT.

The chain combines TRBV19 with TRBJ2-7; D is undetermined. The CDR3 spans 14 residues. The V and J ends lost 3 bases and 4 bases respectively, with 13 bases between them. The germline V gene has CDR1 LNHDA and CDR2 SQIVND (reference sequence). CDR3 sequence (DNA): TGTGCCAGTAGTATTACCCTAGGAAGGTACGAGCAGTACTTC. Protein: CASSITLGRYEQYF.

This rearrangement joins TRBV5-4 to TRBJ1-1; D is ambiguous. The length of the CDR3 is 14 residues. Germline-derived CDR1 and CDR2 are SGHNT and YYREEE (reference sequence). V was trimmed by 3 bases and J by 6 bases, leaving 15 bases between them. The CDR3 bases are TGTGCCAGCAGCTGGGCTTCGGTGGCGTCTGAAGCTTTCTTT. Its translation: CASSWASVASEAFF.

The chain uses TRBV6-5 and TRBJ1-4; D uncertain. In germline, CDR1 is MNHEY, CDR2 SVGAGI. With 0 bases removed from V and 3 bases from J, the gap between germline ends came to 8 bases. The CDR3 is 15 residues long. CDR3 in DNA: TGTGCCAGCAGTTACTCGCGGTTAGCTAATGAAAAACTGTTTTTT. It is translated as CASSYSRLANEKLFF.

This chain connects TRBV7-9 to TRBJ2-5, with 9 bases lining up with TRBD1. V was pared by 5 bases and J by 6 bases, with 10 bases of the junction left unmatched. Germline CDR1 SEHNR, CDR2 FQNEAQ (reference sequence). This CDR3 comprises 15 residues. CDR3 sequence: CASSPQRTGEKTQYF. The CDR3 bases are TGTGCCAGCAGCCCACAACGGACAGGGGAAAAGACCCAGTACTTC.

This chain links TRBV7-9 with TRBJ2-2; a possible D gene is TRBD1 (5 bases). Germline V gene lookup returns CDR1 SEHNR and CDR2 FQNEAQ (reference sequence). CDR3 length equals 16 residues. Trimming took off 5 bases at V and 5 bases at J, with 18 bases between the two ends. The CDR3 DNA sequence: TGTGCCAGCAGCCTACGTGGCAGGGTGGAAACCGGGGAGCTGTTTTTT. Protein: CASSLRGRVETGELFF.

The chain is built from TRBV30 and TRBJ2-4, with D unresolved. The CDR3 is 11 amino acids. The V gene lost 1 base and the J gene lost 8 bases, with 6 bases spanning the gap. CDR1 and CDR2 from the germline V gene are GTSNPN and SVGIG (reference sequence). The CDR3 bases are TGTGCCTGGAGTGCAGGCGACATTCAGTACTTC. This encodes CAWSAGDIQYF. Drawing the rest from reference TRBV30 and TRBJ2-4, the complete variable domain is SQTIHQWPATLVQPVGSPLSLECTVEGTSNPNLYWYRQAAGRGLQLLFYSVGIGQISSEVPQNLSASRPQDRQFILSSKKLLLSDSGFYLCAWSAGDIQYFGAGTRLSVL.

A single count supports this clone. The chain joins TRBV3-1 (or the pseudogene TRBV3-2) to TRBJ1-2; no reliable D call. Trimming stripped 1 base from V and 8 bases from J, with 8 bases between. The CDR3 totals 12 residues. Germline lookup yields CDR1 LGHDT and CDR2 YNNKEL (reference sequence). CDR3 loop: CASSQVLAGYTF. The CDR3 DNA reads TGTGCCAGCAGCCAAGTGCTGGCAGGCTACACCTTC.

The CDR3 nucleotides read TGTGCCAGCAGCTTGAATACAGGGGGAAATCAGCCCCAGCATTTT. Amino acids: CASSLNTGGNQPQHF. The rearrangement uses TRBV5-6 and TRBJ1-5, with 8 bases fitting TRBD1. V dropped 1 base and J dropped 4; count of bases not matched to a gene: 4. The CDR3 is made up of 15 amino acids. Per germline, CDR1 SGHDT and CDR2 YYEEEE. Variable domain in full (rest from reference TRBV5-6 and TRBJ1-5): DAGVTQSPTHLIKTRGQQVTLRCSPKSGHDTVSWYQQALGQGPQFIFQYYEEEERQRGNFPDRFSGHQFPNYSSELNVNALLLGDSALYLCASSLNTGGNQPQHFGDGTRLSIL.

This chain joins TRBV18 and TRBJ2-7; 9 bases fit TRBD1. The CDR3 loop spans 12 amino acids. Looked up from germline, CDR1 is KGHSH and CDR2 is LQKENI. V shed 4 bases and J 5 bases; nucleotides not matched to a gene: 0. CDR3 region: CASSRTGDEQYF. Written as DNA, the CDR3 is TGTGCCAGCTCACGGACAGGGGACGAGCAGTACTTC. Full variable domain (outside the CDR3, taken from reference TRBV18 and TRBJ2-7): NAGVMQNPRHLVRRRGQEARLRCSPMKGHSHVYWYRQLPEEGLKFMVYLQKENIIDESGMPKERFSAEFPKEGPSILRIQQVVRGDSAAYFCASSRTGDEQYFGPGTRLTVT.

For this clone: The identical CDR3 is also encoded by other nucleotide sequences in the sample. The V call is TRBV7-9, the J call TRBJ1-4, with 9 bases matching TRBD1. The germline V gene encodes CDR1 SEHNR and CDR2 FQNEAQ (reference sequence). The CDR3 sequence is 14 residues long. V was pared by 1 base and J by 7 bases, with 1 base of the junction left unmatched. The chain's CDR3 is CASSLGQGGEKLFF. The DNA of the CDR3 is TGTGCCAGCAGCTTAGGACAGGGGGGTGAAAAACTGTTTTTT.

The CDR3 is CASSYSGQGTEAFF. The CDR3 bases are TGTGCCAGCAGTTACAGCGGACAGGGGACTGAAGCTTTCTTT. The V and J genes are TRBV6-5 and TRBJ1-1; 9 bases match TRBD1. Germline CDR1 is MNHEY and CDR2 is SVGAGI. The CDR3 spans 14 residues. J gave up 5 bases and V 2 bases, and 3 bases lay outside the gene matches.

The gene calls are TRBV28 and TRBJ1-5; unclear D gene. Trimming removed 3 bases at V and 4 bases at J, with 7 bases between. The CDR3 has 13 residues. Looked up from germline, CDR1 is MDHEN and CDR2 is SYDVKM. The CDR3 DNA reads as TGTGCCAGCAGTTTCGAGGGAAATCAGCCCCAGCATTTT. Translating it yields CASSFEGNQPQHF.

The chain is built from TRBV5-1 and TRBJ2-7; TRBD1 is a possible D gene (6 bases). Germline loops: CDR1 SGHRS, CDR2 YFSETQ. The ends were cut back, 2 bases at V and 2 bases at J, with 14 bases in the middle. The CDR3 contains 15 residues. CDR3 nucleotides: TGCGCCAGCAGCTTTGGGCCGGGACAAGCCTACGAGCAGTACTTC. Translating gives CASSFGPGQAYEQYF.

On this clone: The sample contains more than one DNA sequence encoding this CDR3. The CDR3 region has the DNA TGTGCCAGCAGCTTGGGCGGGACTAACTATGGCTACACCTTC. Its translation is CASSLGGTNYGYTF. This chain links TRBV5-4 with TRBJ1-2; D not certain. CDR1 and CDR2 (germline): SGHNT, YYREEE (reference sequence). The CDR3 contains 14 residues. Trimming took 0 bases from V and 0 from J, leaving 6 bases between them.